Listed below are T cell receptor beta chains from one sample, sequenced in a study of CXCR3-negative and CXCR3-positive naive CD8 T cells. From its re-call of the 5' RACE reads, TCRdb lists each CDR3 protein once, without DNA. This sample contains tens of thousands of distinct CDR3 sequences. Sequenced material: naive CXCR3+ CD8+ T cells from blood. These receptors were obtained from a human donor in good health. Some clones in this sample may be carry-over from other donors' samples. The CDR3 runs from the conserved cysteine through the conserved F or W. The order of the fields is CDR3 length, V gene, J gene, CDR3 protein.

13,TRBV5-1,TRBJ2-7,CASSLNRGLEQYF
11,TRBV29-1,TRBJ1-4,CSVEVIGELFF
14,TRBV7-9,TRBJ2-5,CASSSRDSQETQYF
13,TRBV5-5,TRBJ2-2,CASSIQGPGELFF
15,TRBV7-9,TRBJ2-1,CASSSGLAGTNEQFF
12,TRBV29-1,TRBJ2-7,CSFGHSSYEQYF
13,TRBV29-1,TRBJ2-2,CSVPIPLTGELFF
14,TRBV28,TRBJ2-3,CASVLTGTGDTQYF
14,TRBV2,TRBJ2-1,CATGRGMSYNEQFF
14,TRBV7-6,TRBJ2-1,CASSFLLAGDEQFF
15,TRBV27,TRBJ2-7,CASSSTSGGAHEQYF
14,TRBV28,TRBJ2-7,CASSFAGTSYEQYF
14,TRBV12-3/TRBV12-4,TRBJ2-7,CASSHTGGSYEQYF
14,TRBV4-1,TRBJ1-1,CASSQDPGSTEAFF
15,TRBV4-3,TRBJ1-5,CASSQDERGNQPQHF
13,TRBV29-1,TRBJ2-2,CSARRVDTGELFF
16,TRBV9,TRBJ2-3,CASSAQGLADTDTQYF
14,TRBV7-9,TRBJ2-7,CASSSEVAVYEQYF
15,TRBV6-4,TRBJ2-1,CASSPSGGSTDEQFF
14,TRBV5-1,TRBJ2-1,CASSVGQGADEQFF
13,TRBV12-3/TRBV12-4,TRBJ1-1,CASSLGPGRGAFF
14,TRBV10-3,TRBJ2-7,CAISESREGHEQYF
14,TRBV6-5,TRBJ1-3,CASSYSKRRDTIYF
14,TRBV13,TRBJ2-5,CASSSRTGQETQYF
15,TRBV10-3,TRBJ2-2,CAISERTGATGELFF
13,TRBV7-2,TRBJ2-2,CASSEVSGGELFF
15,TRBV20-1,TRBJ2-2,CSARDLAGSTGELFF
11,TRBV6-5,TRBJ1-1,CAGGSLSEAFF
15,TRBV9,TRBJ2-7,CASSVGTGLTYEQYF
14,TRBV14,TRBJ2-1,CASSQKGQGVWQFF
16,TRBV5-1,TRBJ2-7,CASPIDRDRGFYEQYF
14,TRBV7-6,TRBJ2-2,CASSFKSGPGELFF
13,TRBV7-9,TRBJ2-2,CASGLAANGELFF
13,TRBV29-1,TRBJ1-2,CSATRRDRDGYTF
12,TRBV6-2/TRBV6-3,TRBJ2-5,CAIPTEAETQYF
13,TRBV29-1,TRBJ2-1,CSAATGLGNEQSF
14,TRBV6-2/TRBV6-3,TRBJ2-7,CASSYGGRGHEQYF
16,TRBV4-1,TRBJ2-7,CASSQVEGAASYEQYF
15,TRBV20-1,TRBJ2-6,CSARAGADVPNVLTF
13,TRBV6-2/TRBV6-3,TRBJ2-7,CASGYGGTYEQYF
15,TRBV29-1,TRBJ1-2,CSVEPSDNTESGYTF
14,TRBV28,TRBJ2-2,CASGDRAVTGELFF
12,TRBV28,TRBJ2-2,CASSPPPGELFF
13,TRBV27,TRBJ1-6,CASSLLGGSPLHF
13,TRBV6-2/TRBV6-3,TRBJ1-2,CASSYGGDYGYTF
15,TRBV5-5,TRBJ1-2,CASSSFQGADYGYTF
14,TRBV2,TRBJ2-1,CASRGLAGDHEQFF
14,TRBV2,TRBJ1-2,CASIARVSRYGYTF
14,TRBV20-1,TRBJ2-5,CSAIGLARVETQYF
13,TRBV25-1,TRBJ1-1,CASSEGAGTEAFF
13,TRBV6-5,TRBJ1-2,CASSYQGVYGYTF
13,TRBV25-1,TRBJ1-5,CASSESWNQPQHF
15,TRBV5-1,TRBJ2-2,CASSLIRAYTGELFF
14,TRBV7-9,TRBJ2-5,CASSRDRSQETQYF
14,TRBV4-1,TRBJ2-7,CASSHPGLAYEQYF
16,TRBV15,TRBJ1-2,CATSRGADRANYGYTF